This is a list of T cell receptor beta chains from one sample in a study of blood T cells in healthy people across ages. MiXCR was run by TCRdb on the 5' RACE reads, yielding one entry per CDR3 protein. The sample holds over 1,500,000 distinct CDR3 sequences, about two fifths seen once. Specimen: blood. The receptors come from a human donor in good health. Each CDR3 is given with its conserved first and last residue. A D gene is named only where the DNA matches it firmly. The size entry is marked missing in some rows and otherwise reads once, few, many or a size class.

d_gene: -
abundance: -
j_gene: TRBJ1-2
v_gene: TRBV7-2
CDR3nt: TGTGCCAGCAGCTTAGAGATGGCGGCCTATGGCTACACCTTC
CDR3aa: CASSLEMAAYGYTF

d_gene: -
abundance: -
j_gene: TRBJ2-5
v_gene: TRBV3-1
CDR3nt: TGTGCCAGCAGCCAAGATCTCCCAGCGTTCCAAGAGACCCAGTACTTC
CDR3aa: CASSQDLPAFQETQYF

d_gene: -
abundance: few
j_gene: TRBJ1-1
v_gene: TRBV5-6
CDR3nt: TGTGCCAGCAGCTTGGGTGTCCGTTCGGAAGCTTTCTTT
CDR3aa: CASSLGVRSEAFF

d_gene: -
abundance: few
j_gene: TRBJ2-1
v_gene: TRBV11-2
CDR3nt: TGTGCCAGCAGCTCGTCTCCAGTAACACCCTACAATGAGCAGTTCTTC
CDR3aa: CASSSSPVTPYNEQFF

d_gene: -
abundance: few
j_gene: TRBJ2-7
v_gene: TRBV7-2
CDR3nt: TGTGCCAGCAGCTTAGAAGGGGTGCAGGGGTACGAGCAGTACTTC
CDR3aa: CASSLEGVQGYEQYF

d_gene: -
abundance: few
j_gene: TRBJ2-5
v_gene: TRBV6-2/TRBV6-3
CDR3nt: TGTGCCAGCAGTAACCGGGCTCGGGAGACCCAGTACTTC
CDR3aa: CASSNRARETQYF

d_gene: TRBD1
abundance: -
j_gene: TRBJ2-7
v_gene: TRBV4-1
CDR3nt: TGCGCCAGCAGCCAAGAAGTCAGGCAGGGGGAATACGAGCAGTACTTC
CDR3aa: CASSQEVRQGEYEQYF

d_gene: -
abundance: -
j_gene: TRBJ2-3
v_gene: TRBV27
CDR3nt: TGTGCCAGCAGTACCCGGGACTCTCCCTCAGCAGATACGCAGTATTTT
CDR3aa: CASSTRDSPSADTQYF

d_gene: TRBD2
abundance: once
j_gene: TRBJ2-3
v_gene: TRBV12-3/TRBV12-4
CDR3nt: TGTGCCGGCAGTGTCCTCAGCGGGGGGGCAACAGATACGCAGTATTTT
CDR3aa: CAGSVLSGGATDTQYF

d_gene: -
abundance: few
j_gene: TRBJ2-1
v_gene: TRBV7-2
CDR3nt: TGTGCCAGCAGCCTCAGTCCCTTAGGGGGGGGATCCTACAATGAGCAGTTCTTC
CDR3aa: CASSLSPLGGGSYNEQFF